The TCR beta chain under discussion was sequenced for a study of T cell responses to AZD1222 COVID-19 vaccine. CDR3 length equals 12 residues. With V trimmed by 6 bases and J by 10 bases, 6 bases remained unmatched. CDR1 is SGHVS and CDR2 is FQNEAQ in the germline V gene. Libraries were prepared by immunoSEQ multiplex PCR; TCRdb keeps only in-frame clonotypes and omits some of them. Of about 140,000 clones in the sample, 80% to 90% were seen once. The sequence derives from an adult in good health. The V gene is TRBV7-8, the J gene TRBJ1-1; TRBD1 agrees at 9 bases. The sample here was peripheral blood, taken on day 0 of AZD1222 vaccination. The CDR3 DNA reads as TGTGCCAGCAGATTATCGACAGGGGGAGCTTTCTTT. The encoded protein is CASRLSTGGAFF.